Below, 20 T cell receptor beta chains from the same sample are listed, as sequenced in a study of blood T cell repertoires in COVID-19. Using immunoSEQ multiplex PCR, the repertoire was profiled, and TCRdb retains in-frame clones only, with some absent. This table holds around 110,000 clones, less than 90% found once. Sample: peripheral blood. These receptors were collected from a man aged 30-40 years with acute or convalescent COVID-19.

This clone was seen just once. The chain recombines TRBV19 with TRBJ1-1; 7 bases match TRBD1. The CDR3 totals 15 residues. Germline V lookup: CDR1 LNHDA, CDR2 SQIVND (reference sequence). V shed 1 base and J 2 bases; nucleotides not matched to a gene: 4. The CDR3 coding sequence is TGTGCCAGTAGTATAGGCCAGGGGGTCAACACTGAAGCTTTCTTT. Translation: CASSIGQGVNTEAFF.

This rearrangement joins TRBV18 to TRBJ2-7; TRBD1 agrees at 10 bases. The germline V gene has CDR1 KGHSH and CDR2 LQKENI. The CDR3 contains 15 residues. J lost 6 bases, V lost 2 bases, and 7 bases had no gene match. Here the CDR3 DNA reads TGTGCCAGCTCACCAGGGACAGGGGCGTCTGGCGAGCAGTACGTC. It encodes CASSPGTGASGEQYV.

V and J are TRBV13 and TRBJ2-3; TRBD1 is a possible D gene (5 bases). Germline V gives CDR1 PRHDT, CDR2 FYEKMQ (reference sequence). CDR3 length: 16 residues. V was cut by 0 bases and J by 4 bases, with 14 bases left in between. For the CDR3, the DNA is TGTGCCAGCAGCTTAGGGGTGGTAGGGGATTCAGATACGCAGTATTTT. Amino acids: CASSLGVVGDSDTQYF.

The chain links TRBV2 to TRBJ2-1; D gene unclear. Per germline, CDR1 SNHLY and CDR2 FYNNEI. V was pared by 6 bases and J by 6 bases, with 15 bases between. The CDR3 spans 14 residues. CDR3 loop: CASSASGLSNEQFF. The DNA of the CDR3 is TGTGCCAGCAGCGCTTCAGGCCTCAGCAATGAGCAGTTCTTC. Variable domain in full (rest from reference TRBV2 and TRBJ2-1): EPEVTQTPSHQVTQMGQEVILRCVPISNHLYFYWYRQILGQKVEFLVSFYNNEISEKSEIFDDQFSVERPDGSNFTLKIRSTKLEDSAMYFCASSASGLSNEQFFGPGTRLTVL.

With regard to this clone: One junction end disagrees with the germline gene, perhaps due to a read error. The gene calls are TRBV10-3 and TRBJ2-5; TRBD2 matches at 12 bases. This CDR3 region has 15 residues. Germline CDR1 ENHRY, CDR2 SYGVKD. The CDR3 sequence: CAISESSASGGARHF. The CDR3 nucleotides are TGTGCCATCAGTGAGTCTAGCGCTAGCGGGGGGGCCCGGCACTTC.

This clone was seen only a few times. V is TRBV5-1 and J is TRBJ2-1, with TRBD2 identical over 9 bases. The CDR3 length is 19 residues. J lost 5 bases, V lost 4 bases, and 19 bases had no gene match. Germline V gene lookup returns CDR1 SGHRS and CDR2 YFSETQ. CDR3 residues: CASSRTPGTSRRSNNEQFF. CDR3 nucleotides: TGCGCCAGCAGCCGGACCCCGGGGACTAGCAGGCGGAGTAACAATGAGCAGTTCTTC. Variable domain in full (rest from reference TRBV5-1 and TRBJ2-1): KAGVTQTPRYLIKTRGQQVTLSCSPISGHRSVSWYQQTPGQGLQFLFEYFSETQRNKGNFPGRFSGRQFSNSRSEMNVSTLELGDSALYLCASSRTPGTSRRSNNEQFFGPGTRLTVL.

This clone was seen a single time. V and J are TRBV11-2 and TRBJ2-7; the match to TRBD2 covers 7 bases. Per germline, CDR1 SGHAT and CDR2 FQNNGV. The CDR3 loop spans 14 amino acids. V lost 1 base to trimming and J lost 2 bases; unmatched junction nucleotides: 2. The chain's CDR3 is CASSLGGSPYEQYV. The CDR3 DNA sequence: TGTGCCAGCAGCTTAGGCGGGAGCCCCTACGAGCAGTACGTC.

CDR3: CASSTDRGSGANVLTF. DNA of the CDR3: TGTGCCAGTAGTACGGACAGGGGGAGTGGGGCCAACGTCCTGACTTTC. V is TRBV19 and J is TRBJ2-6; the match to TRBD1 covers 10 bases. The CDR3 has 16 residues. CDR1 is LNHDA, CDR2 SQIVND, per germline (reference sequence). V lost 4 bases to trimming and J lost 3 bases; unmatched junction nucleotides: 3.

The genes are TRBV18 and TRBJ1-1; tentatively, D is TRBD1 (5 bases). The CDR3 has 13 amino acids. Per the germline V gene, CDR1 is KGHSH and CDR2 is LQKENI. V was cut by 4 bases and J by 3 bases, with 9 bases left in between. The CDR3: CASSQAGDTEAFF. The CDR3 DNA reads TGTGCCAGCTCACAGGCGGGGGACACTGAAGCTTTCTTT. The full variable domain, its missing parts supplied by reference TRBV18 and TRBJ1-1, is NAGVMQNPRHLVRRRGQEARLRCSPMKGHSHVYWYRQLPEEGLKFMVYLQKENIIDESGMPKERFSAEFPKEGPSILRIQQVVRGDSAAYFCASSQAGDTEAFFGQGTRLTVV.

This chain uses TRBV6-4 with TRBJ2-3; 8 bases are shared with TRBD1. The CDR3 contains 15 residues. Germline V CDR1 and CDR2: MRHNA, SNTAGT. The V segment lost 6 bases and the J segment 3 bases; nucleotides outside the gene matches: 8. The CDR3 DNA reads TGTGCCAGCAGCGCCGACAGGGGATCGACAGATACGCAGTATTTT. This codes for CASSADRGSTDTQYF.

This clone was seen only a few times. The J gene is TRBJ1-3, the V gene TRBV5-5; possibly TRBD1 for D (5 bases). This CDR3 has 15 amino acids. Trimming stripped 4 bases from V and 4 bases from J, with 15 bases between. Germline V gene sequence: CDR1 SGHKS, CDR2 YYEKEE (reference sequence). The CDR3 is CASSLGDSPGNTIYF. In DNA, the CDR3 is TGTGCCAGCAGCCTGGGAGACAGTCCCGGAAACACCATATATTTT.

This chain joins TRBV7-6 and TRBJ2-1; 7 positions agree with TRBD2. Germline lookup yields CDR1 SGHVS and CDR2 FNYEAQ. CDR3 size: 11 residues. V lost 4 bases and J lost 12; bases outside the gene matches: 3. The CDR3 protein is CASSYGLGQFF. CDR3 nucleotides: TGTGCCAGCAGCTACGGACTAGGGCAGTTCTTC.

The chain recombines TRBV11-2 with TRBJ2-4; 7 bases map to TRBD2. Germline values: CDR1 SGHAT, CDR2 FQNNGV. The J segment lost 0 bases and the V segment lost 5 bases, leaving 10 bases of the junction unmatched. The CDR3 has 17 amino acids. The CDR3 protein is CASSAIGRERAKNIQYF. The CDR3 region has the DNA TGTGCCAGCAGCGCCATAGGGCGGGAGAGAGCCAAAAACATTCAGTACTTC.

The chain has TRBV5-5 and TRBJ1-2; TRBD1 might be the D (6 bases). Deletions cut 4 bases from V and 5 bases from J, with 12 bases between. Germline-derived CDR1 and CDR2 are SGHKS and YYEKEE (reference sequence). The CDR3 runs 13 residues. The CDR3 bases are TGTGCCAGCAGCCTACAGGGAGGGTATGGCTACACCTTC. Protein: CASSLQGGYGYTF.

This sequence joins TRBV6-5 and TRBJ2-7; D may be TRBD2 (6 bases). The length of the CDR3 is 14 residues. Trimming removed 11 bases at V and 0 bases at J, with 17 bases between. Per the germline V gene, CDR1 is MNHEY and CDR2 is SVGAGI. CDR3 sequence (DNA): TGTGCCGTAGGGGAGGCCTGGAGCTCCTACGAGCAGTACGTC. Translation gives CAVGEAWSSYEQYV.

This sequence joins TRBV13 and TRBJ2-7, with 10 bases identical to TRBD1. The germline gives CDR1 PRHDT, CDR2 FYEKMQ (reference sequence). Trimming at V came to 4 bases and at J to 3 bases, leaving 6 bases not matched to a gene. The CDR3 runs to 15 residues. The DNA of the CDR3 is TGTGCCAGCAGCTATGGGACAGGGGACGGCTACGAGCAGTACTTC. Encoded protein: CASSYGTGDGYEQYF.

The chain uses TRBV27 and TRBJ2-2; 8 bases match TRBD1. Trimming cost V 0 bases and J 7 bases; bases outside gene matches: 16. CDR1 is MNHEY, CDR2 SMNVEV, per germline (reference sequence). CDR3 length equals 19 residues. For the CDR3, the DNA is TGTGCCAGCAGTTTATCACCCGGACAGGGAGTGAATTTGGGCGGGGAGCTGTTTTTT. Translation: CASSLSPGQGVNLGGELFF.

J is TRBJ2-1 and V is TRBV27, with TRBD1 identical over 7 bases. CDR1 and CDR2 from the germline V gene are MNHEY and SMNVEV (reference sequence). The CDR3 is made up of 14 amino acids. Trimming at V came to 6 bases and at J to 4 bases, leaving 6 bases not matched to a gene. CDR3 sequence (DNA): TGTGCCAGCAGGGACAGGTCGGCGTACAATGAGCAGTTCTTC. Its protein is CASRDRSAYNEQFF.

The chain recombines TRBV10-3 with TRBJ2-7, with 12 bases fitting TRBD1. Germline V CDR1 and CDR2: ENHRY, SYGVKD. The trim removed 1 base at V and 4 bases at J, leaving 2 bases unmatched. The CDR3 totals 15 residues. CDR3 DNA: TGTGCCATCAGTGAGTGGGACAGGGGGCCATACGAGCAGTACTTC. Protein product: CAISEWDRGPYEQYF.

This clone has just one count. The rearrangement joins TRBV5-4 to TRBJ2-7, with a weak D call TRBD2 (6 bases). Germline CDR1 is SGHNT and CDR2 is YYREEE (reference sequence). This CDR3 is built from 14 residues. Trimming shortened V by 0 bases and J by 0 bases, and 7 bases separated the two germline ends. CDR3 amino acids: CASSLDGSSYEQYV. CDR3 DNA: TGTGCCAGCAGCTTGGACGGGAGCTCCTACGAGCAGTACGTC.